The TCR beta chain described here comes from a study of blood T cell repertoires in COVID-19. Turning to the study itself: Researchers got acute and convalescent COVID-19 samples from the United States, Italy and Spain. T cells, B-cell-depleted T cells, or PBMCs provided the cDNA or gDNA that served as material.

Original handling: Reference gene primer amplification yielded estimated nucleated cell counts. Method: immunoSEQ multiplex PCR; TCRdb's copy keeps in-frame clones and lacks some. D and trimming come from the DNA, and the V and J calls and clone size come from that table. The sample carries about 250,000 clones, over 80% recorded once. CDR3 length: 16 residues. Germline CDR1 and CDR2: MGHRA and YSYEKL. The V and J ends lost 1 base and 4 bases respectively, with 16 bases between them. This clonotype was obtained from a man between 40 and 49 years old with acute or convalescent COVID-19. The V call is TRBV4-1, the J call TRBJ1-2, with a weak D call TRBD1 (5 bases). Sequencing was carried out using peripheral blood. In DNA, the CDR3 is TGCGCCAGCAGCCAAGTGTTTTTTGGGGGGAGCTATGGCTACACCTTC. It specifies CASSQVFFGGSYGYTF.